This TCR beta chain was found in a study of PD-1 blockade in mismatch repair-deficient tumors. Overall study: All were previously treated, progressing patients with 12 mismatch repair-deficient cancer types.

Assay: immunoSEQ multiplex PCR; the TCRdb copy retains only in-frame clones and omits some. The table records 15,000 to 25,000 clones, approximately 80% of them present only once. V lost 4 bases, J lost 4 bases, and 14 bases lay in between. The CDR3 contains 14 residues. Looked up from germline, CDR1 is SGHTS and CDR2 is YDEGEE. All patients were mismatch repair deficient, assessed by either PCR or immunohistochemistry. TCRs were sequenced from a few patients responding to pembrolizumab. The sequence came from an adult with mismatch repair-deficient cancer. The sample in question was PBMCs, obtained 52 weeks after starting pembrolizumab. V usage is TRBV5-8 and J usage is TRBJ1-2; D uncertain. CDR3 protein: CASSAEGGLYGYTF. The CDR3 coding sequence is TGTGCCAGCAGCGCGGAGGGAGGGCTCTATGGCTACACCTTC. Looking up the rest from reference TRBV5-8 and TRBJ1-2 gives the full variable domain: EAGVTQSPTHLIKTRGQQATLRCSPISGHTSVYWYQQALGLGLQFLLWYDEGEERNRGNFPPRFSGRQFPNYSSELNVNALELEDSALYLCASSAEGGLYGYTFGSGTRLTVV.